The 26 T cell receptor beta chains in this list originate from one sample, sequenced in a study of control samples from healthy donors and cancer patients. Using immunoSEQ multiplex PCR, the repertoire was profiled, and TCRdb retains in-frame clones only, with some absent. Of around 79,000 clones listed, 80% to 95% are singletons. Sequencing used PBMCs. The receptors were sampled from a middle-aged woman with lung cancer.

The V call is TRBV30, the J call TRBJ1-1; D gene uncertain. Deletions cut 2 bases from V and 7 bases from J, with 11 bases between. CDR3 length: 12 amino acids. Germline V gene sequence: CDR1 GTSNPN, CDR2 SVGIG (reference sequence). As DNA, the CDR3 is TGTGCCTGGAGTCCGGGTTTGGGTGAAGCTTTCTTT. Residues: CAWSPGLGEAFF.

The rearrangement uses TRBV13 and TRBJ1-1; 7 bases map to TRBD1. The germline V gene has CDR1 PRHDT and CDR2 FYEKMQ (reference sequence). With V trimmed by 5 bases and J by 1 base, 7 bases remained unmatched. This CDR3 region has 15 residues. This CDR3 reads CASSGVGQTNTEAFF. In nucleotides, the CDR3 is TGTGCCAGCAGCGGTGTGGGACAGACGAACACTGAAGCTTTCTTT.

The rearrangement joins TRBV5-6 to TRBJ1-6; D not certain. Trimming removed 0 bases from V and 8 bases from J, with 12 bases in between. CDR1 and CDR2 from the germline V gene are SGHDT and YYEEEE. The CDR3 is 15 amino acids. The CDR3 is CASSLAYREDSPLHF. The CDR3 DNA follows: TGTGCCAGCAGCTTGGCATACCGGGAGGATTCACCCCTCCACTTT.

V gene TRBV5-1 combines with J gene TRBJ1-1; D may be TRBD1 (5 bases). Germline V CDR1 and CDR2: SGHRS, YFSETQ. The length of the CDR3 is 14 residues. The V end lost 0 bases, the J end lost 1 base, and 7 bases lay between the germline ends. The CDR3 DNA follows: TGCGCCAGCAGCTTGGGGACATCGAACACTGAAGCTTTCTTT. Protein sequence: CASSLGTSNTEAFF.

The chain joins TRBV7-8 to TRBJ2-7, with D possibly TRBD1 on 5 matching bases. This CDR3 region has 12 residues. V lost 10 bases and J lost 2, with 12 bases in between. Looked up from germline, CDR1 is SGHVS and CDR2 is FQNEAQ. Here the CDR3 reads CATGRAPYEQYF. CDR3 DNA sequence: TGTGCCACCGGCAGGGCCCCCTACGAGCAGTACTTC.

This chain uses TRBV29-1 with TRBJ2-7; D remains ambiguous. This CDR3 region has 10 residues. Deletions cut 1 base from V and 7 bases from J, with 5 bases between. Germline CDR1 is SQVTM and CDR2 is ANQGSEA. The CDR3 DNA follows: TGCAGCGTTGAAGCAGGTGAGCAGTACTTC. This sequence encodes CSVEAGEQYF.

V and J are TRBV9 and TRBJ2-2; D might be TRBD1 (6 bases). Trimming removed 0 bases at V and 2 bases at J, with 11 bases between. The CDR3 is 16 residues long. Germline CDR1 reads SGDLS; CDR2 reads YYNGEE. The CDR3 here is CASSVVWDINTGELFF. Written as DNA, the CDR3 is TGTGCCAGCAGCGTAGTTTGGGACATCAACACCGGGGAGCTGTTTTTT.

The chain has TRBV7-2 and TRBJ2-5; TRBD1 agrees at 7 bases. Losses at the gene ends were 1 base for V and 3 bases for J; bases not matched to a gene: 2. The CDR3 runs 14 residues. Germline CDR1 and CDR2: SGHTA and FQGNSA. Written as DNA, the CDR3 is TGTGCCAGCAGCTTAGACCAGGGGGAAGAGACCCAGTACTTC. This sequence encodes CASSLDQGEETQYF.

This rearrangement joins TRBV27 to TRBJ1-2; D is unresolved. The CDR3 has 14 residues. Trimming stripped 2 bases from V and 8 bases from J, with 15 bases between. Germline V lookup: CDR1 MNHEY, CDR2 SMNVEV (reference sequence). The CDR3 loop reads CASSLLSAADGYTF. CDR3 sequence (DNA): TGTGCCAGCAGTTTACTGTCGGCGGCGGACGGCTACACCTTC.

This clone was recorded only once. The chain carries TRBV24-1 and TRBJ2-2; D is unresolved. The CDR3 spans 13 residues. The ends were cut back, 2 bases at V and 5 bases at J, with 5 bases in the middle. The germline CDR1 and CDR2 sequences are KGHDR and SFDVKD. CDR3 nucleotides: TGTGCCACCAGTGATTGGGTGACCGGGGAGCTGTTTTTT. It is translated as CATSDWVTGELFF.

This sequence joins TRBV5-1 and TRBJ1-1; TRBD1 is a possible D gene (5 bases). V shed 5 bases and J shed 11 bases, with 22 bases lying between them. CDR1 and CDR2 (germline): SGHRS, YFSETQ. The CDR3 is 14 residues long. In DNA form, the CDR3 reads TGCGCCAGCAGGGACGGGGCGGTGGGGGATTTCGCTTTCTTT. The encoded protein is CASRDGAVGDFAFF.

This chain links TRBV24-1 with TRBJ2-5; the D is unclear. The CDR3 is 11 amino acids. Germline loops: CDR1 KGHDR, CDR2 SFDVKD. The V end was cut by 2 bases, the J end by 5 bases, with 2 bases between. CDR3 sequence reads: CATSDWETQYF. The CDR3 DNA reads TGTGCCACCAGTGATTGGGAGACCCAGTACTTC.

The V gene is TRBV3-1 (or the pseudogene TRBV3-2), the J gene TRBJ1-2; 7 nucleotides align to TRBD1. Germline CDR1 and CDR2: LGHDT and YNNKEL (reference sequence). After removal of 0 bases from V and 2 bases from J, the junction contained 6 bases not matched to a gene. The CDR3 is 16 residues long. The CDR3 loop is CASSQDRGTVNYGYTF. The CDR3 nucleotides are TGTGCCAGCAGCCAAGATAGAGGGACAGTAAACTATGGCTACACCTTC.

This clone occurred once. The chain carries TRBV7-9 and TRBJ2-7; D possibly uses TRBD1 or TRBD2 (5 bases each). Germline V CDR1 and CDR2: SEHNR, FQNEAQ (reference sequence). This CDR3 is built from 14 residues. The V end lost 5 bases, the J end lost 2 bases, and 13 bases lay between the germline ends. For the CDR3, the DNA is TGTGCCAGCAGCCCCCGCTTGGGACCCTACGAGCAGTACTTC. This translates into CASSPRLGPYEQYF.

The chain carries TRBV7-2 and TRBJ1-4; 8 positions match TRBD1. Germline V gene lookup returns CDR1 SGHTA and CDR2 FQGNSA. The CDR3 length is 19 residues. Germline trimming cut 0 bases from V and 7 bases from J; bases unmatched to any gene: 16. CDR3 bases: TGTGCCAGCAGCTTAGCCACAGCCTCCTTTCTGGGACAGGCTGAAAAACTGTTTTTT. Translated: CASSLATASFLGQAEKLFF.

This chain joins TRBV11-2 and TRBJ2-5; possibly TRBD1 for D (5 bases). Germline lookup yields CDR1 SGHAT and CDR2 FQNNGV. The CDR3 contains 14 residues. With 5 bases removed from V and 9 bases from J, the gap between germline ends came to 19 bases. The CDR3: CASSIRQQEISQYF. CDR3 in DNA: TGTGCCAGCAGCATTCGACAGCAAGAGATCTCCCAGTACTTC. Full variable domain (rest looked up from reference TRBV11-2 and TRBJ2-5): EAGVAQSPRYKIIEKRQSVAFWCNPISGHATLYWYQQILGQGPKLLIQFQNNGVVDDSQLPKDRFSAERLKGVDSTLKIQPAKLEDSAVYLCASSIRQQEISQYFGPGTRLLVL.

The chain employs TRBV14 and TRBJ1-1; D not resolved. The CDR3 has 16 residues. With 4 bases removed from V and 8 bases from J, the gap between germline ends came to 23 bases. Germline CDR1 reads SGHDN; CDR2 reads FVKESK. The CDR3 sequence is CASSRLRVEGPFEAFF. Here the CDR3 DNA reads TGTGCCAGCAGCCGGCTAAGGGTCGAAGGTCCTTTCGAAGCTTTCTTT. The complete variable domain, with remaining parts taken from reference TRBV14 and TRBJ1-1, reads EAGVTQFPSHSVIEKGQTVTLRCDPISGHDNLYWYRRVMGKEIKFLLHFVKESKQDESGMPNNRFLAERTGGTYSTLKVQPAELEDSGVYFCASSRLRVEGPFEAFFGQGTRLTVV.

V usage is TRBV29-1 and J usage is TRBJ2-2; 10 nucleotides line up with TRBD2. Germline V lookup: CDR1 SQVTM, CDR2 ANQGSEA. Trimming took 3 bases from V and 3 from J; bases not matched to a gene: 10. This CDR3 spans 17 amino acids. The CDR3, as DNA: TGCAGCGTTGATGGGTTGCTAGCGGGGGCCGACACCGGGGAGCTGTTTTTT. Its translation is CSVDGLLAGADTGELFF.

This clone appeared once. The CDR3 DNA is TGTGCCAGCAGCCCGGCGGGAGGGCCAGAACTGTTTTTT. Translated: CASSPAGGPELFF. The chain links TRBV11-2 to TRBJ1-4; no clear D gene. The CDR3 runs 13 residues. The germline V and J ends were trimmed by 5 bases and 12 bases, with 16 bases remaining between them. Germline lookup yields CDR1 SGHAT and CDR2 FQNNGV.

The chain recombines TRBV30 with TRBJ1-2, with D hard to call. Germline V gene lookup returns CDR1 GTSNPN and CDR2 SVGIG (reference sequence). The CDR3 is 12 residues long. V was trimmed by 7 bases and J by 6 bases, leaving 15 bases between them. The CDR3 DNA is TGTGCCTCTACGGAGGGTTATAATGGCTACACCTTC. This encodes CASTEGYNGYTF. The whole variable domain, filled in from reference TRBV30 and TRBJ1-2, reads SQTIHQWPATLVQPVGSPLSLECTVEGTSNPNLYWYRQAAGRGLQLLFYSVGIGQISSEVPQNLSASRPQDRQFILSSKKLLLSDSGFYLCASTEGYNGYTFGSGTRLTVV.

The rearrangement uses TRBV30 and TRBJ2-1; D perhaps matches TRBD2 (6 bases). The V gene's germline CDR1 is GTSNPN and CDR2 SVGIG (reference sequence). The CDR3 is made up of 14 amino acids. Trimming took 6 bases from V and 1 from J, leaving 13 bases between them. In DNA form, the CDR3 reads TGTGCCTGTTTTCTGCGGGGTTCCTACAATGAGCAGTTCTTC. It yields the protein CACFLRGSYNEQFF.

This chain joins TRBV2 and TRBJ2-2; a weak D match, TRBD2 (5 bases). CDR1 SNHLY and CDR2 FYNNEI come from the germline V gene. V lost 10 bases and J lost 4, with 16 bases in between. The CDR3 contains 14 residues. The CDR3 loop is CATTFGGSTGELFF. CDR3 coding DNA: TGTGCCACCACTTTCGGCGGGTCCACCGGGGAGCTGTTTTTT.

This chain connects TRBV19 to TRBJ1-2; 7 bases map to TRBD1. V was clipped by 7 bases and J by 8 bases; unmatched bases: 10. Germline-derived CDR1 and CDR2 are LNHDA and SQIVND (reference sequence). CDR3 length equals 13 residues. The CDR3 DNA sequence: TGTGCCAGTAACACCGACAGGGAGGGCGGCTACACCTTC. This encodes CASNTDREGGYTF.

CDR3 residues: CASSLAPGQGILQQYF. The DNA of the CDR3 is TGCGCCAGCAGCCTAGCCCCGGGACAGGGGATCCTCCAGCAGTACTTC. This rearrangement joins TRBV4-1 to TRBJ2-7, with TRBD1 matching over 10 bases. Germline CDR1 MGHRA, CDR2 YSYEKL. The CDR3 is 16 residues long. The V segment lost 4 bases and the J segment 8 bases; nucleotides outside the gene matches: 14.

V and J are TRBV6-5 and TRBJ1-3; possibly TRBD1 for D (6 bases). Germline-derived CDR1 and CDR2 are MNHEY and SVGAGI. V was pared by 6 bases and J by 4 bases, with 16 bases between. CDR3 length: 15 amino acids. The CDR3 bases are TGTGCCAGCAGACCTCAGGGGTTATCGGGAAACACCATATATTTT. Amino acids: CASRPQGLSGNTIYF.

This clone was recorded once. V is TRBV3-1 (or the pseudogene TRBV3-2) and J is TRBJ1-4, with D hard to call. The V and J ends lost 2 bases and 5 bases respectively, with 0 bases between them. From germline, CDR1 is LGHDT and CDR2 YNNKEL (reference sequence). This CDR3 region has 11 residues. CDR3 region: CASSQNEKLFF. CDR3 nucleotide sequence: TGTGCCAGCAGCCAAAATGAAAAACTGTTTTTT.